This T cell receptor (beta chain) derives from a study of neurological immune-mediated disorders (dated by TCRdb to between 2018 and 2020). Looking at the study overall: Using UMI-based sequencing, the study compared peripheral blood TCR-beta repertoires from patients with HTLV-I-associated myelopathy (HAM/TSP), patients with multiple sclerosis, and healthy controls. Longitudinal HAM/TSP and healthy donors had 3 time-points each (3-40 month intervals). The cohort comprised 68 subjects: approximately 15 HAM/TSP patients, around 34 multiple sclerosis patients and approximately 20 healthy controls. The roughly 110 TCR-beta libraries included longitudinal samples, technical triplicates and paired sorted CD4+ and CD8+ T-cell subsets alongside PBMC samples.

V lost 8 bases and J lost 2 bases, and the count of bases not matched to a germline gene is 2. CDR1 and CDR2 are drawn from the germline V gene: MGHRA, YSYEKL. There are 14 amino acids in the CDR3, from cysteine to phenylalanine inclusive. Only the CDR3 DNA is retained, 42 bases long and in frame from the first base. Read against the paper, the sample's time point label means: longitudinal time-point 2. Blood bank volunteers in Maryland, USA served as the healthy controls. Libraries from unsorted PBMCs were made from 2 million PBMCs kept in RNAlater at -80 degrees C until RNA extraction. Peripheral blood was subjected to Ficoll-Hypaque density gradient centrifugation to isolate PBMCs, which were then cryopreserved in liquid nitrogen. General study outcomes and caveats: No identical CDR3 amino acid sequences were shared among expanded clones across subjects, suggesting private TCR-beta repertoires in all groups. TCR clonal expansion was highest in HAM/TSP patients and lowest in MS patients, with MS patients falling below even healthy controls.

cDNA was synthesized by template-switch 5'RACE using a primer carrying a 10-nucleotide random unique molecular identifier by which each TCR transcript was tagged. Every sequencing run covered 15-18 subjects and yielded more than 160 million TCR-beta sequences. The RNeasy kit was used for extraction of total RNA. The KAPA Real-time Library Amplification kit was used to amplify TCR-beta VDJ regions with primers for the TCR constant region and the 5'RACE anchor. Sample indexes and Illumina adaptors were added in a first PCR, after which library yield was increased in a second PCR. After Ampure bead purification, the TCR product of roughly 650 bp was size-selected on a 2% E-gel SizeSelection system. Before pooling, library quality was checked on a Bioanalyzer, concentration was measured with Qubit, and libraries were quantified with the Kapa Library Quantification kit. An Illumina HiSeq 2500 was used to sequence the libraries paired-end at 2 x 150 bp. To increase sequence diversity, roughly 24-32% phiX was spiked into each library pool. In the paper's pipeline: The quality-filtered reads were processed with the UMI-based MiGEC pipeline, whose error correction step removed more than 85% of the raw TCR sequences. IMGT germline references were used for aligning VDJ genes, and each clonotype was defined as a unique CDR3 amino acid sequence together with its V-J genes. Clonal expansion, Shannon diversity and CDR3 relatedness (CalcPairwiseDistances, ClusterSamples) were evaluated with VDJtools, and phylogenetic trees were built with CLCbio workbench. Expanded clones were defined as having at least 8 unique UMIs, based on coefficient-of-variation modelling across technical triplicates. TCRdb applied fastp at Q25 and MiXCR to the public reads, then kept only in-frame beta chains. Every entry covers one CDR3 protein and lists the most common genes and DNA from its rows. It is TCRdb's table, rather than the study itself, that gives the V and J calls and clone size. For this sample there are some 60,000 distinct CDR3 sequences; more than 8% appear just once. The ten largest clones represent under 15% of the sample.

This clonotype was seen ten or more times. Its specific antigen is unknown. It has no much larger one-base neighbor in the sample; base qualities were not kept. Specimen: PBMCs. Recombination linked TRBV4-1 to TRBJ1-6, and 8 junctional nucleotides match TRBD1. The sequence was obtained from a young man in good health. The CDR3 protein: CASSTGAYNSPLHF. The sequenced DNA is TGCGCCAGCTCGACAGGGGCCTATAATTCACCCCTCCACTTT.